The sequence of this TCR beta chain was determined in a study of cytomegalovirus exposure and HLA in healthy donors. 60 Vbeta and 13 Jbeta primers were used in PCR. Clones were read by immunoSEQ multiplex PCR, and TCRdb kept only the in-frame ones, dropping some. The sample's table shows 90,000 to 130,000 clones. With regard to this clone: The target antigen is unknown.

Study-level results: Only CMV serostatus was available as immune exposure information. According to a later analysis, donors in an Asian-associated ancestry cluster reportedly had fewer N-insertions than the 666-donor mean. Some TCR beta chains (roughly 160 of them) were listed as cytomegalovirus-associated.

V was clipped by 4 bases and J by 5 bases; unmatched bases: 4. CDR3 length: 13 residues. Germline loops: CDR1 SQVTM, CDR2 ANQGSEA. This rearrangement joins TRBV29-1 to TRBJ2-1; TRBD1 agrees at 8 bases. The sequencing input was PBMCs. This clonotype originated in a man aged 35 to 55 in good health and CMV-seropositive. This CDR3 reads CSVGGTGDNEQFF. CDR3 bases: TGCAGCGTTGGTGGGACAGGCGACAATGAGCAGTTCTTC.